Here is one T cell receptor delta chain with its context. Germline values: CDR1 GEAIGNYY, CDR2 EKD. V gave up 3 bases and J gave up 6 bases; unmatched junction bases: 0. This CDR3 is built from 13 residues. This record comes from a study of gamma-delta chains in newborns, infants, children. Study-level background: Innate gammadelta T cells reportedly expand polyclonally right after birth, driven by microbial exposure, per the title.

TCRdb processed the reads again with the CATT caller. This sample yields approximately 4,900 delta-chain clones, of which under 4% are seen a single time; approximately 7.8% belongs to the top ten. Sequenced material: blood. The sequence was collected from a child who was a newborn, infant or young child, either healthy, febrile or measles-vaccinated (not recorded which). The V call is TRDV2, the J call TRDJ2; 10 positions agree with TRDD3. In DNA, the CDR3 is TGTGCCTGTGACTGGGGGATACCAGCACAACTCTTCTTT. Amino acid sequence: CACDWGIPAQLFF.